Below, one TCR beta chain is given with its context. 13 Jbeta primers and 60 Vbeta primers were used for the PCR. Clones were read by immunoSEQ multiplex PCR, and TCRdb kept only the in-frame ones, dropping some. The data show about 120,000 clones, 70% to 80% seen once. CDR1 is SGHDT and CDR2 is YYEEEE in the germline V gene. Trimming shortened V by 0 bases and J by 4 bases, and 14 bases separated the two germline ends. The CDR3 runs to 16 residues. The data are from a study of cytomegalovirus exposure and HLA in healthy donors. The sample consisted of PBMCs. The receptor was isolated from a man younger than 45 in good health and CMV-seropositive. This chain connects TRBV5-6 to TRBJ2-1, with a possible D match to TRBD1 (5 bases). The DNA for the CDR3 is TGTGCCAGCAGCTTGGCCCAGGGTAACGTTTACAATGAGCAGTTCTTC. Translation gives CASSLAQGNVYNEQFF.